Sequencing of this T cell receptor beta chain was carried out in a study of OX40 agonist ivuxolimab in advanced cancers. Study-wide context: Participants, approximately 81% male, averaged 60 years of age, ranging from about 20 to 80.

About this clone: Its antigen is unidentified.

TCRdb keeps only in-frame clones here, not all; method: immunoSEQ multiplex PCR. This table has about 77,000 clones, roughly 84% appearing once. The CDR3 is 15 residues long. Trimming at V came to 2 bases and at J to 5 bases, leaving 7 bases not matched to a gene. Germline loops: CDR1 MNHNY, CDR2 SVGAGI (reference sequence). Study results and caveats: CD8+ T cells were the subset that, on average, had more expanded clones than CD4+.

The J gene is TRBJ2-3, the V gene TRBV6-6; 7 nucleotides line up with TRBD2. The TCR comes from an adult with an advanced solid tumor such as melanoma, head and neck, liver or kidney cancer. The specimen was CD4+ or CD8+ T cells sorted from blood, collected in a trial of the OX40 agonist ivuxolimab. The CDR3: CASSYAGVVQDTQYF. The CDR3 bases are TGTGCCAGCAGTTACGCGGGAGTTGTGCAAGATACGCAGTATTTT.